Listed here are 29 T cell receptor beta chains from one sample, sequenced in a study of beta chain features in type 1 diabetes. Study-level points and caveats: TCRB CDR3s were moderately but significantly shorter in Type 1 diabetes patients in all four CD4+ subsets.

Reverse transcription of all isolated RNA meant that expressed TCRB transcripts were sequenced. The table came from immunoSEQ multiplex PCR; TCRdb's copy has only in-frame clones and leaves some out. Among some 700,000 clones, around an eighth were seen once, and the ten largest hold less than 0.025%. Antigens of these TCRs are unknown. The source material was naive CD4+ T cells from blood. The receptors derive from a man aged 18 to 35 with type 1 diabetes.

The chain links TRBV30 to TRBJ1-5, with 7 bases lining up with TRBD1. The CDR3 is 14 amino acids. V lost 3 bases and J lost 3; bases outside the gene matches: 5. The germline V gene encodes CDR1 GTSNPN and CDR2 SVGIG (reference sequence). DNA for the CDR3: TGTGCCTGGAGGAAAACAGGGGACAATCAGCCCCAGCATTTT. Translating it yields CAWRKTGDNQPQHF.

This clone was seen a few times. This chain connects TRBV7-9 to TRBJ2-1, with 8 bases lining up with TRBD1. The CDR3 consists of 14 residues. Germline V gene data show CDR1 as SEHNR and CDR2 as FQNEAQ (reference sequence). Unmatched junction bases numbered 11, after V lost 7 bases and J lost 9 bases. In nucleotides, the CDR3 is TGTGCCAGCACCACCCAGGGGGCGCGCACTGAGCAGTTCTTC. The encoded protein is CASTTQGARTEQFF. Drawing the rest from reference TRBV7-9 and TRBJ2-1, the complete variable domain is DTGVSQNPRHKITKRGQNVTFRCDPISEHNRLYWYRQTLGQGPEFLTYFQNEAQLEKSRLLSDRFSAERPKGSFSTLEIQRTEQGDSAMYLCASTTQGARTEQFFGPGTRLTVL.

This clone was counted a few times. The rearrangement uses TRBV7-9 and TRBJ1-4; D unresolved. Trimming cost V 3 bases and J 0 bases, with 5 bases left between them. The germline V gene encodes CDR1 SEHNR and CDR2 FQNEAQ (reference sequence). This CDR3 region has 14 residues. CDR3 region: CASSFGPTNEKLFF. In DNA form, the CDR3 reads TGTGCCAGCAGCTTCGGGCCAACTAATGAAAAACTGTTTTTT. Full variable domain (remainder filled in from reference TRBV7-9 and TRBJ1-4): DTGVSQNPRHKITKRGQNVTFRCDPISEHNRLYWYRQTLGQGPEFLTYFQNEAQLEKSRLLSDRFSAERPKGSFSTLEIQRTEQGDSAMYLCASSFGPTNEKLFFGSGTQLSVL.

The sample holds a few counts of this clone. The gene calls are TRBV7-2 and TRBJ2-2, with 9 nucleotides matching TRBD1. Trimming at V came to 1 base and at J to 5 bases, leaving 8 bases not matched to a gene. The CDR3 runs 17 residues. Per the germline V gene, CDR1 is SGHTA and CDR2 is FQGNSA. The CDR3 DNA reads TGTGCCAGCAGCTTAGGATACGGACAGGGGAAGACCGGGGAGCTGTTTTTT. Its translation is CASSLGYGQGKTGELFF.

V is TRBV14 and J is TRBJ2-7; 8 bases fit TRBD1. There are 14 residues in the CDR3. Germline loops: CDR1 SGHDN, CDR2 FVKESK. J lost 3 bases, V lost 5 bases, and 6 bases had no gene match. Here the CDR3 DNA reads TGTGCCAGCAGCAGGGACAGGAGAGGCTACGAGCAGTACTTC. As protein: CASSRDRRGYEQYF.

This clone was found a few times. This chain's CDR3 is CAWRMGSLGAPLHF. The CDR3 DNA reads as TGTGCCTGGAGGATGGGCAGCCTGGGGGCACCCCTCCACTTT. This chain uses TRBV30 with TRBJ1-6, with D perhaps TRBD1 (5 bases). The CDR3 loop spans 14 amino acids. V lost 3 bases to trimming and J lost 11 bases, with 17 bases between them. Germline CDR1 and CDR2: GTSNPN and SVGIG (reference sequence).

This clone has more than one count but fewer than ten. The chain has TRBV28 and TRBJ2-7; weak D call: TRBD1 (5 bases). V was shortened by 8 bases and J by 4 bases, with 15 bases between the two germline ends. Germline V lookup: CDR1 MDHEN, CDR2 SYDVKM. This CDR3 has 13 amino acids. The CDR3 loop reads CASFSLDTYEQYF. CDR3 bases: TGTGCCAGCTTTTCCTTGGACACATACGAGCAGTACTTC. The entire variable domain, with the rest obtained from reference TRBV28 and TRBJ2-7, is as follows: DVKVTQSSRYLVKRTGEKVFLECVQDMDHENMFWYRQDPGLGLRLIYFSYDVKMKEKGDIPEGYSVSREKKERFSLILESASTNQTSMYLCASFSLDTYEQYFGPGTRLTVT.

The chain employs TRBV7-9 and TRBJ2-5; D unclear. Germline loops: CDR1 SEHNR, CDR2 FQNEAQ (reference sequence). The CDR3 is made up of 13 amino acids. With 4 bases removed from V and 7 bases from J, the gap between germline ends came to 13 bases. The CDR3 loop reads CASSSDPKGTQYF. The CDR3 region has the DNA TGTGCCAGCAGCTCGGACCCTAAAGGGACCCAGTACTTC.

This clone was counted between two and nine times. The J gene is TRBJ2-1, the V gene TRBV5-5; no clear D. The CDR3 totals 11 residues. V lost 6 bases to trimming and J lost 5 bases, with 6 bases between them. Germline lookup yields CDR1 SGHKS and CDR2 YYEKEE (reference sequence). The CDR3 DNA reads TGTGCCAGCACCTGGCACAATGAGCAGTTCTTC. Translation gives CASTWHNEQFF.

The chain is built from TRBV30 and TRBJ1-2; D is unclear. Trimming cost V 2 bases and J 4 bases, with 14 bases left between them. This CDR3 region has 14 residues. CDR1 and CDR2 from the germline V gene are GTSNPN and SVGIG (reference sequence). The CDR3 loop is CAWSLSIGSYGYTF. The CDR3 DNA is TGTGCCTGGAGTCTCTCCATCGGGTCCTATGGCTACACCTTC.

This clone was detected only a few times. This chain links TRBV19 with TRBJ2-7; D is possibly TRBD1 (6 bases). Germline CDR1 is LNHDA and CDR2 is SQIVND (reference sequence). This CDR3 is built from 16 residues. Trimming removed 5 bases from V and 2 bases from J, with 19 bases in between. The CDR3 sequence is CASSGQGQASPYEQYF. The CDR3 nucleotides are TGTGCCAGTAGTGGCCAGGGGCAGGCGTCCCCCTACGAGCAGTACTTC. The variable domain in full, with the rest retrieved from reference TRBV19 and TRBJ2-7, is DGGITQSPKYLFRKEGQNVTLSCEQNLNHDAMYWYRQDPGQGLRLIYYSQIVNDFQKGDIAEGYSVSREKKESFPLTVTSAQKNPTAFYLCASSGQGQASPYEQYFGPGTRLTVT.

The genes are TRBV10-3 and TRBJ2-7; a weak D match, TRBD2 (5 bases). The CDR3 totals 13 residues. Per germline, CDR1 ENHRY and CDR2 SYGVKD. The V gene lost 4 bases and the J gene lost 5 bases, with 12 bases spanning the gap. The CDR3 sequence: CAISAEGIHEQYF. CDR3 in DNA: TGTGCCATCAGTGCAGAGGGAATCCACGAGCAGTACTTC.

This clone was counted a few times. This CDR3 reads CASGTGSFNSNQPQHF. CDR3 bases: TGTGCCTCCGGGACAGGGAGTTTTAATAGCAATCAGCCCCAGCATTTT. The J gene is TRBJ1-5, the V gene TRBV10-3; 9 bases align to TRBD1. The CDR3 is made up of 16 amino acids. The V and J ends lost 11 bases and 0 bases, in that order; junction bases with no gene match: 11. The V gene's germline CDR1 is ENHRY and CDR2 SYGVKD.

The table lists this clone with a few counts. V and J are TRBV29-1 and TRBJ1-4; D is unclear. Germline V lookup: CDR1 SQVTM, CDR2 ANQGSEA. This CDR3 has 14 amino acids. Trimming cost V 6 bases and J 0 bases, with 11 bases left between them. CDR3 amino acids: CSVRAGTTNEKLFF. Here the CDR3 DNA reads TGCAGCGTGAGAGCCGGGACAACTAATGAAAAACTGTTTTTT.

This clone showed up just a few times. This chain connects TRBV10-2 to TRBJ2-4; possible D gene TRBD2, 5 bases. The CDR3 sequence is 14 residues long. The ends were cut back, 2 bases at V and 5 bases at J, with 10 bases in the middle. Per the germline V gene, CDR1 is WSHSY and CDR2 is SAAADI. CDR3 DNA sequence: TGCGCCAGCAGTGAGATAGCGTGGGAAAACATTCAGTACTTC. It specifies CASSEIAWENIQYF.

This chain connects TRBV19 to TRBJ2-7, with D possibly TRBD2 on 5 matching bases. This CDR3 is 12 amino acids long. V was cut by 4 bases and J by 5 bases, with 9 bases left in between. CDR1 is LNHDA, CDR2 SQIVND, per germline (reference sequence). The CDR3 nucleotides are TGTGCCAGTAGTAAGGAGGAGAACGAGCAGTACTTC. Its protein is CASSKEENEQYF.

This rearrangement joins TRBV13 to TRBJ2-5, with TRBD2 as a possible D gene (6 bases). Germline V lookup: CDR1 PRHDT, CDR2 FYEKMQ (reference sequence). The CDR3 is 15 residues long. Trimming left V 5 bases short and J 5 bases short, with 18 bases between. For the CDR3, the DNA is TGTGCCAGCAGCATGGGACTCCCTGTGGACGAGACCCAGTACTTC. Translation: CASSMGLPVDETQYF.

This clone has more than one count but fewer than ten. The rearrangement joins TRBV5-1 to TRBJ1-5; 7 bases are a match to TRBD1. CDR3 size: 14 residues. The J segment lost 5 bases and the V segment lost 3 bases, leaving 5 bases of the junction unmatched. Per germline, CDR1 SGHRS and CDR2 YFSETQ. The CDR3: CASSSGTEDQPQHF. The CDR3 DNA reads TGCGCCAGCAGCTCCGGGACAGAAGATCAGCCCCAGCATTTT.

The chain couples TRBV20-1 to TRBJ2-1, with a weak D call TRBD2 (7 bases). There are 11 residues in the CDR3. V was cut by 6 bases and J by 14 bases, with 17 bases left in between. From germline, CDR1 is DFQATT and CDR2 SNEGSKA (reference sequence). The DNA for the CDR3 is TGCAGTGCCAAAGGGGGGGACGAGGAGTTCTTC. This encodes CSAKGGDEEFF.

The chain couples TRBV28 to TRBJ2-5; 7 positions agree with TRBD2. Looked up from germline, CDR1 is MDHEN and CDR2 is SYDVKM. J was trimmed by 1 base and V by 5 bases; bases with no gene match: 4. The CDR3 extends over 14 amino acids. The CDR3 bases are TGTGCCAGCAGTCCTGGGACTACCCAAGAGACCCAGTACTTC. It translates to CASSPGTTQETQYF.

The rearrangement uses TRBV28 and TRBJ2-6, with a weak D call TRBD1 (6 bases). V lost 4 bases to trimming and J lost 8 bases, with 18 bases between them. The germline V gene has CDR1 MDHEN and CDR2 SYDVKM. CDR3 length: 16 amino acids. Here the CDR3 DNA reads TGTGCCAGCAGTTGGGTGGGGGCTTCCCGCCCCAACGTCCTGACTTTC. It specifies CASSWVGASRPNVLTF.

A remark on this clone: Other DNA sequences in the sample encode the same CDR3. This rearrangement joins TRBV30 to TRBJ1-6; no clear D. From germline, CDR1 is GTSNPN and CDR2 SVGIG (reference sequence). The length of the CDR3 is 11 residues. Trimming removed 2 bases from V and 6 bases from J, with 2 bases in between. The DNA for the CDR3 is TGTGCCTGGAGTCGTAATTCACCCCTCCACTTT. Residues: CAWSRNSPLHF.

The chain has TRBV7-9 and TRBJ2-2; D may correspond to TRBD1 or TRBD2 (5 bases each). The CDR3 is 15 amino acids. CDR1 is SEHNR and CDR2 is FQNEAQ in the germline V gene (reference sequence). V shed 5 bases and J shed 5 bases, with 15 bases lying between them. CDR3 bases: TGTGCCAGCAGCCCTCTGGGGGTATTGACCGGGGAGCTGTTTTTT. Its translation: CASSPLGVLTGELFF. The full variable domain, with the rest looked up from reference TRBV7-9 and TRBJ2-2, is DTGVSQNPRHKITKRGQNVTFRCDPISEHNRLYWYRQTLGQGPEFLTYFQNEAQLEKSRLLSDRFSAERPKGSFSTLEIQRTEQGDSAMYLCASSPLGVLTGELFFGEGSRLTVL.

The chain joins TRBV9 to TRBJ2-3; D is tentatively TRBD1 or TRBD2 (6 bases each). Germline values: CDR1 SGDLS, CDR2 YYNGEE. The V end lost 1 base, the J end lost 5 bases, and 17 bases lay between the germline ends. This CDR3 has 16 residues. CDR3: CASSVSGGRVIDTQYF. The DNA for the CDR3 is TGTGCCAGCAGCGTATCCGGGGGCCGGGTTATAGATACGCAGTATTTT.

This clone was seen a few times. The chain has TRBV28 and TRBJ1-5; the D is unclear. Germline CDR1 is MDHEN and CDR2 is SYDVKM. The CDR3 sequence is 12 residues long. Between the trimmed V and J ends, which lost 7 bases and 3 bases, there was a span of 7 bases. The CDR3 coding sequence is TGTGCCAGCAATCCGAACAATCAGCCCCAGCATTTT. Translation: CASNPNNQPQHF.

J is TRBJ1-6 and V is TRBV7-2, with D possibly matching TRBD1 (5 bases). Deletions cut 3 bases from V and 5 bases from J, with 11 bases between. The CDR3 is 15 residues long. CDR1 SGHTA and CDR2 FQGNSA come from the germline V gene. CDR3 loop: CASSFTGGNNSPLHF. DNA for the CDR3: TGTGCCAGCAGCTTTACTGGGGGAAATAATTCACCCCTCCACTTT.

The rearrangement uses TRBV5-1 and TRBJ2-7; 7 nucleotides line up with TRBD2. The germline gives CDR1 SGHRS, CDR2 YFSETQ. The junction had 7 bases not matched to a gene; V was cut back by 0 bases and J by 1 base. CDR3 size: 16 residues. CDR3 region: CASSLDPGTTSYEQYF. As DNA, the CDR3 is TGCGCCAGCAGCTTGGACCCCGGGACTACTTCCTACGAGCAGTACTTC.

This clone showed up just a few times. DNA for the CDR3: TGTGCCAGCTCACTGAGCGGAAATAATCAGCCCCAGCATTTT. Its translation is CASSLSGNNQPQHF. The V and J genes are TRBV18 and TRBJ1-5; no reliable D call. Deletions cut 4 bases from V and 4 bases from J, with 11 bases between. This CDR3 is 14 amino acids long. Germline V gene data show CDR1 as KGHSH and CDR2 as LQKENI.

The sample holds a few counts of this clone. The chain employs TRBV9 and TRBJ2-5; TRBD1 agrees at 8 bases. The ends lost 0 bases at V and 4 bases at J; junction bases unmatched: 5. The CDR3 spans 15 residues. Germline V gene data show CDR1 as SGDLS and CDR2 as YYNGEE. For the CDR3, the DNA is TGTGCCAGCAGCGTAGCAGGACAGGGAAGAGAGACCCAGTACTTC. Its translation: CASSVAGQGRETQYF.